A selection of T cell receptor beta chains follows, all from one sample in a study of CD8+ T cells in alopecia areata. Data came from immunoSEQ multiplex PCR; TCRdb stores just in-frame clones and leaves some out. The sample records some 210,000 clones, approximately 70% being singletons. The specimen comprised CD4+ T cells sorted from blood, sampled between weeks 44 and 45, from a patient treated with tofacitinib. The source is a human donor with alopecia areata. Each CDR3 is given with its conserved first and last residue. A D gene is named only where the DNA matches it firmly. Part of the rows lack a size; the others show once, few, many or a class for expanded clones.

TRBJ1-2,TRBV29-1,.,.,TGCAGCGCAAAGGGGTCTAACTATGGCTACACCTTC,CSAKGSNYGYTF
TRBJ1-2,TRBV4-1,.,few,TGCGCCAGCAGCCAAGAGTTAGGGCGCAGTGGCTACACCTTC,CASSQELGRSGYTF
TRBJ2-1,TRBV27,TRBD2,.,TGTGCCAGCAAGGCCGGACTAGCGACCCGTGAGCAGTTCTTC,CASKAGLATREQFF
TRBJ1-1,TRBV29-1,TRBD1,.,TGCAGCGCTGGACAGGGGATGGGAACTGAAGCTTTCTTT,CSAGQGMGTEAFF
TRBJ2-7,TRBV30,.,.,TGTGCCTGGAGTGTTGCCGTACCTTCCTACGAGCAGTACTTC,CAWSVAVPSYEQYF
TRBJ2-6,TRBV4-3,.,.,TGCGCCAGCAGCCAAGATCCCCCGGGGGGCATGGGGGCCAACGTCCTGACTTTC,CASSQDPPGGMGANVLTF
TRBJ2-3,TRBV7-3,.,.,TGTGCCAGCAGCTTAACGCCGCGCACAGATACGCAGTATTTT,CASSLTPRTDTQYF
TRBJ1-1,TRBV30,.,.,TGTGCCGGAGGACGAGGGAACACTGAAGCTTTCTTT,CAGGRGNTEAFF
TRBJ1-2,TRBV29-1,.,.,TGCAGCGTTGAAGATCCGGGGGGTTTGGGTGGCTACACCTTC,CSVEDPGGLGGYTF
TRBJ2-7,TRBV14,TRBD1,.,TGTGCCAGCAGCCGGACAGGGGGAGGTGAGCAGTACTTC,CASSRTGGGEQYF
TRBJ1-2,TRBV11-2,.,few,TGTGCCAGCAGCCGAGCGGGGACGGACCCGACCGGGGGCTACACCTTC,CASSRAGTDPTGGYTF
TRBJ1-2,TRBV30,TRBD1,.,TGTGCCTGGAGTCCGGGACAGGGGAACTATGGCTACACCTTC,CAWSPGQGNYGYTF
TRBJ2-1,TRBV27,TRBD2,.,TGTGCCAGCAGTCAGAGCGGGGGCCGGGCCAATGAGCAGTTCTTC,CASSQSGGRANEQFF
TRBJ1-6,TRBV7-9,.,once,TGTGCCAGCAGCTATGGTAGGGAAAGCTCACCCCTCCACTTT,CASSYGRESSPLHF
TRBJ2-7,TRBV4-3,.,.,TGCGCCAGCAGCCAAGATTTGGGGGACGAGCAGTACTTC,CASSQDLGDEQYF
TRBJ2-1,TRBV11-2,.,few,TGTGCCAGCAGCCCGCGGATTGCGTCTTCCTACAATGAGCAGTTCTTC,CASSPRIASSYNEQFF
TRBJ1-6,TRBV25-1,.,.,TGTGCCAGCAGGCGGAATTTAAATTCACCCCTCCACTTT,CASRRNLNSPLHF
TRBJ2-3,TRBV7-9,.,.,TGTGCCAGCAGCCGGGTGGAGGGGGGTGATACGCAGTATTTT,CASSRVEGGDTQYF
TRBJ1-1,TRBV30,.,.,TGTGCCTGGAGTATGGGGGGAAATAGTGGTGAAGCTTTCTTT,CAWSMGGNSGEAFF
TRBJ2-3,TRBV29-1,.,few,TGCAGCGTTGGTACCCGGGGCTACACAGATACGCAGTATTTT,CSVGTRGYTDTQYF
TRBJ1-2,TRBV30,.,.,TGTGCCTGCCTTCCGAGCCCCCGGACAGTGACGAATGGCTACACCTTC,CACLPSPRTVTNGYTF
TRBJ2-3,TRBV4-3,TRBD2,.,TGCGCCAGCAGCCAAGAGCTGGGGCTAGCGGGACCCACAGATACGCAGTATTTT,CASSQELGLAGPTDTQYF
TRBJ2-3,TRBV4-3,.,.,TGCGCCAGCAGCCATGAGGGGGGGCGATCAGATACGCAGTATTTT,CASSHEGGRSDTQYF
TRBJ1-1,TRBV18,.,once,TGTGCCAGCTCACCACCGGACGGCCACTCTGAAGCTTTCTTT,CASSPPDGHSEAFF
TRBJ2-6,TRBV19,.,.,TGTGCCAGTAGTGGATCTATCTCTGGGGCCAACGTCCTGACTTTC,CASSGSISGANVLTF
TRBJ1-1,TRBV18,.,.,TGTGCCAGCTCACCAACAGGGAGGGACACTGAAGCTTTCTTT,CASSPTGRDTEAFF
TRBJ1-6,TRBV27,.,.,TGTGCCAGCAGTTTACGACGCGTAATGGGGCCCCTCCACTTT,CASSLRRVMGPLHF
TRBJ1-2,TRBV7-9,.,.,TGTGCCAGCAGTCTCAGGGAGGGAGCCTATGGCTACACCTTC,CASSLREGAYGYTF
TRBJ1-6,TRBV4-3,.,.,TGCGCCAGCAGCCAAGCCGACCGGATTAATTCACCCCTCCACTTT,CASSQADRINSPLHF
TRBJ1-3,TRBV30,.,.,TGTGCCTGGACCCGGGGAAACACCATATATTTT,CAWTRGNTIYF
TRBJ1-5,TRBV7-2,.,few,TGTGCCAGCAGCTCCGGGAGCAATCAGCCCCAGCATTTT,CASSSGSNQPQHF
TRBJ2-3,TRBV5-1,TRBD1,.,TGCGCCAGCAACCTAGAGGGACAGGGGCGCACAGATACGCAGTATTTT,CASNLEGQGRTDTQYF
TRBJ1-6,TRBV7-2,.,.,TGTGCCAGCAGCTACCCTCCGGGGGCTTCACCCCTCCACTTT,CASSYPPGASPLHF
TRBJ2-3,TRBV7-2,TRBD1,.,TGTGCCAGCAGAGAGACAGGGGCGAGGGCAGATACGCAGTATTTT,CASRETGARADTQYF
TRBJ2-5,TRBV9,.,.,TGTGCCAGCAGCGTAGCGGGGGTCGGAGAGACCCAGTACTTC,CASSVAGVGETQYF